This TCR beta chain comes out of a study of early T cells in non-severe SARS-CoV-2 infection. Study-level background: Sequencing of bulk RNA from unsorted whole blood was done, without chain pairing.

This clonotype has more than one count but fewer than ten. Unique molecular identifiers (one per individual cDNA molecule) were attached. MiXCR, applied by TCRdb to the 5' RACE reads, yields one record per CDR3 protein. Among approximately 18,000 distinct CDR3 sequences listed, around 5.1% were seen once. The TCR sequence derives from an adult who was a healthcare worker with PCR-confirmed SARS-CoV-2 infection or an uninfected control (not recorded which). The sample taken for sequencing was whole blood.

Here the CDR3 reads CASSATPSGGLYNEQFF. CDR3 sequence (DNA): TGTGCCAGCAGCGCGACCCCTTCCGGGGGCCTCTACAATGAGCAGTTCTTC. V usage is TRBV9 and J usage is TRBJ2-1; D may correspond to TRBD1 or TRBD2 (6 bases each). CDR1 and CDR2 (germline): SGDLS, YYNGEE. V was cut by 3 bases and J by 3 bases, with 19 bases left in between. CDR3 size: 17 residues.